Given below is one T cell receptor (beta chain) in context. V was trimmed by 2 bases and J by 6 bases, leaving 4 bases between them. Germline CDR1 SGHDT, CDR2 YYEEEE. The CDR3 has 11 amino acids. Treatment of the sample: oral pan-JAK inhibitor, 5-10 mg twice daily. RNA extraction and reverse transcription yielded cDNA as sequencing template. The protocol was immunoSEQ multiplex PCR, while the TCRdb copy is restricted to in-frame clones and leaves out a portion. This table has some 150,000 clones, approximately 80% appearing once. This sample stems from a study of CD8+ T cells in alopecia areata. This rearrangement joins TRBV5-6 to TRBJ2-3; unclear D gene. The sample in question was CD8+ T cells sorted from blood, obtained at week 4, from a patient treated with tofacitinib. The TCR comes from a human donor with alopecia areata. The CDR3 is CASSFGDTQYF. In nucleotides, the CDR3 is TGTGCCAGCAGCTTCGGGGATACGCAGTATTTT.